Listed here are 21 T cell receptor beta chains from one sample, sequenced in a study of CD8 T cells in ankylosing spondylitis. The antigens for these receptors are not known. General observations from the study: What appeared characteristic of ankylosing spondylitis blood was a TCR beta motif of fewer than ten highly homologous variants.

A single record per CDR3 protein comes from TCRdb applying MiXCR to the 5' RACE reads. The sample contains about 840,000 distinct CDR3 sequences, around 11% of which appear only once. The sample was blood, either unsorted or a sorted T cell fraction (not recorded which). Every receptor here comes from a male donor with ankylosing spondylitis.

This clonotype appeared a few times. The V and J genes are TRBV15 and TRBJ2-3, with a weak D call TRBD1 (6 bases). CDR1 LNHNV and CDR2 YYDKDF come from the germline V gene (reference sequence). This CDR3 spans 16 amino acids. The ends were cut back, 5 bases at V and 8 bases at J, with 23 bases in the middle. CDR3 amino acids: CATSRVNGLRGGTQYF. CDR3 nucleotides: TGTGCCACCAGCCGTGTGAACGGCCTCAGGGGTGGTACGCAGTATTTT.

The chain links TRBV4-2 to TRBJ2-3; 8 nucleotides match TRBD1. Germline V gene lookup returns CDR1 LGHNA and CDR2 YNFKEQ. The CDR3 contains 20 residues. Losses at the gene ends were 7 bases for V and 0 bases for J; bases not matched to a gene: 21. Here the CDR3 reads CASIFGQGPNYSPSTDTQYF. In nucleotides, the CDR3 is TGTGCCAGCATTTTCGGACAGGGACCTAACTACTCCCCTAGCACAGATACGCAGTATTTT.

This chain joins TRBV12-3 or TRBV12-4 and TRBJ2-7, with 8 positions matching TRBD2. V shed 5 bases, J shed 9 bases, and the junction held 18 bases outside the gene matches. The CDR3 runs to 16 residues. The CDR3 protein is CASSPAWAGGRKVQYF. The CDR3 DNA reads TGTGCCAGCAGTCCAGCTTGGGCGGGAGGACGCAAGGTGCAGTACTTC.

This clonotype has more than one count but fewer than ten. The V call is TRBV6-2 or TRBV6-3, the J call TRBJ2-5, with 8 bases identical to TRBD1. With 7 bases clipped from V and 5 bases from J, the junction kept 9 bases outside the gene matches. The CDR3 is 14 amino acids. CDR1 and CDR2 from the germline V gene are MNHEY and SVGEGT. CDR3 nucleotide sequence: TGTGCCAGCATTCGTATGACAGGGGTGGAGACCCAGTACTTC. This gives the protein CASIRMTGVETQYF.

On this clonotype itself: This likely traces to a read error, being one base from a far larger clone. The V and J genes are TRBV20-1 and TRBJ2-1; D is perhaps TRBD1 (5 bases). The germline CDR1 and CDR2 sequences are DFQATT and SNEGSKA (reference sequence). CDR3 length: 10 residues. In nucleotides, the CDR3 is TGCAGTCCTAGGGGCAATGAGCAGTTCTTC. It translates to CSPRGNEQFF.

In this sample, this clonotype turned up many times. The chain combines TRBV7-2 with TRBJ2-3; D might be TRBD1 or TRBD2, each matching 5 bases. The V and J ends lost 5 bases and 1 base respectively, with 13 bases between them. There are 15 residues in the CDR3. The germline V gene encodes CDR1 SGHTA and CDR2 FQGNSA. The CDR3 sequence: CASSLLTGRTDTQYF. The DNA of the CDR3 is TGTGCCAGCAGCCTCCTGACGGGACGCACAGATACGCAGTATTTT. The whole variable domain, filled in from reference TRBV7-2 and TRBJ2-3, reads GAGVSQSPSNKVTEKGKDVELRCDPISGHTALYWYRQSLGQGLEFLIYFQGNSAPDKSGLPSDRFSAERTGGSVSTLTIQRTQQEDSAVYLCASSLLTGRTDTQYFGPGTRLTVL.

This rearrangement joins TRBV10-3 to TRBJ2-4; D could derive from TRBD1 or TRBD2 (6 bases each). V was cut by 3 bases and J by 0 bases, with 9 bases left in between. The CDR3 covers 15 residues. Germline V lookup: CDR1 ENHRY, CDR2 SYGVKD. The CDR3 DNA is TGTGCCATCAGTGAAAGGGGGGAAGCCAAAAACATTCAGTACTTC. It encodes CAISERGEAKNIQYF.

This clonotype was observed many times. CDR3 amino acids: CSASAGYEQYF. The CDR3 DNA reads TGCAGTGCTAGCGCGGGGTACGAGCAGTACTTC. The V and J genes are TRBV20-1 and TRBJ2-7; possible D gene TRBD2, 6 bases. Trimming left V 3 bases short and J 4 bases short, with 7 bases between. The CDR3 consists of 11 residues. The germline V gene has CDR1 DFQATT and CDR2 SNEGSKA (reference sequence).

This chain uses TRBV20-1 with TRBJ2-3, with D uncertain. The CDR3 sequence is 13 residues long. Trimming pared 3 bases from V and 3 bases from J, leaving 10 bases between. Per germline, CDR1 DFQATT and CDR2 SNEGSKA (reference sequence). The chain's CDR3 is CSARNLGTDTQYF. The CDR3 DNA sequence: TGCAGTGCTAGGAACCTGGGGACAGATACGCAGTATTTT.

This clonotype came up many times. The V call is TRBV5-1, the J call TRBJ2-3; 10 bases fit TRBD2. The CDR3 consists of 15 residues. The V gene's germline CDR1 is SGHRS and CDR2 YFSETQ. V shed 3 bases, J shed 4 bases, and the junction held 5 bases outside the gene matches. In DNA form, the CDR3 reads TGCGCCAGCAGCTCTCGGACTAGCGGATCAGATACGCAGTATTTT. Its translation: CASSSRTSGSDTQYF.

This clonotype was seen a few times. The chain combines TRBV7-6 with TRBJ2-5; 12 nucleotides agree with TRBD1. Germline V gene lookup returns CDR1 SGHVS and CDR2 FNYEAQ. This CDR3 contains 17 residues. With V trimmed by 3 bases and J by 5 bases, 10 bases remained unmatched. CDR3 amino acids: CASSFRGGQGARETQYF. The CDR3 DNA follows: TGTGCCAGCAGCTTTAGAGGGGGACAGGGGGCGAGGGAGACCCAGTACTTC.

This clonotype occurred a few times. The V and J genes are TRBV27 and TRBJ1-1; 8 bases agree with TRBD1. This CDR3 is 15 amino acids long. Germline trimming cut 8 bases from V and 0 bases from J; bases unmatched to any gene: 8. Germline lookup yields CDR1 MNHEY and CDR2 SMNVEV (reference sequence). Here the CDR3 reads CASDETGDMNTEAFF. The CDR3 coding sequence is TGTGCCAGCGACGAGACAGGGGACATGAACACTGAAGCTTTCTTT.

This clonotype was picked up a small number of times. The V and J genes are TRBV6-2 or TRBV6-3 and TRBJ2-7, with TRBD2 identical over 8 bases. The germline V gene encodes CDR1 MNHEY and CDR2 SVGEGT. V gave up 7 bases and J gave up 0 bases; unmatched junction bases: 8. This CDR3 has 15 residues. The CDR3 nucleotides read TGTGCCAGCACCAAAATAGCGGGGTACTCCTACGAGCAGTACTTC. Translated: CASTKIAGYSYEQYF.

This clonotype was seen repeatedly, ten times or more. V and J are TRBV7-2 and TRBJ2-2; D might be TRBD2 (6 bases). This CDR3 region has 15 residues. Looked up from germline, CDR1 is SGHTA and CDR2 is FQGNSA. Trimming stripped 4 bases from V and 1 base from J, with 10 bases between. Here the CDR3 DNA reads TGTGCCAGCAGCTCCCGGGAGAGGAACACCGGGGAGCTGTTTTTT. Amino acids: CASSSRERNTGELFF.

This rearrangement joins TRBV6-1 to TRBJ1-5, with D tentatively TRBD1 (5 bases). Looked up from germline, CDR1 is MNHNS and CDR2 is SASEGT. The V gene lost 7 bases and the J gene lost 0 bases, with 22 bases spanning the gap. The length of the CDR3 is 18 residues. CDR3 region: CASTPVGGASYSNQPQHF. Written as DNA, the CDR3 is TGTGCCAGCACTCCCGTGGGTGGGGCCAGCTATAGCAATCAGCCCCAGCATTTT.

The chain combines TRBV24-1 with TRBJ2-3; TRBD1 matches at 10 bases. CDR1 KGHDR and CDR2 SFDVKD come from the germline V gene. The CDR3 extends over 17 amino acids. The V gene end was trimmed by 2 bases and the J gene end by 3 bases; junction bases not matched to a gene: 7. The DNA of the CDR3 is TGTGCCACCAGTGATTACCCTGGGACAGGGGTAACAGATACGCAGTATTTT. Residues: CATSDYPGTGVTDTQYF.

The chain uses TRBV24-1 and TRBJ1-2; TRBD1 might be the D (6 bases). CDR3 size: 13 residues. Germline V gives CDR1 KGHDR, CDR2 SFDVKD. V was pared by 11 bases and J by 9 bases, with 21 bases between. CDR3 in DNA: TGTGCCAATTCCGACAGGCGCCCCGGATGCTACACCTTC. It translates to CANSDRRPGCYTF.

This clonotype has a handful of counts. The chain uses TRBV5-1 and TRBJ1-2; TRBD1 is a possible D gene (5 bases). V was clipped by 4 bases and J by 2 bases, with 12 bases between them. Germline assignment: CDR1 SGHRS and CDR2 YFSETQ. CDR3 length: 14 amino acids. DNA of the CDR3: TGCGCCAGCAGCACGGGACCGACGAACTATGGCTACACCTTC. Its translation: CASSTGPTNYGYTF.

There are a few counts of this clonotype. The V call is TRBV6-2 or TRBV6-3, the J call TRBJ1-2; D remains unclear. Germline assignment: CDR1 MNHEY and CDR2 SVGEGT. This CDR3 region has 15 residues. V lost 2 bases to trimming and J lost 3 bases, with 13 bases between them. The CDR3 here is CASSYGGAGDYGYTF. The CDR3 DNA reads TGTGCCAGCAGTTACGGTGGAGCCGGTGACTATGGCTACACCTTC.

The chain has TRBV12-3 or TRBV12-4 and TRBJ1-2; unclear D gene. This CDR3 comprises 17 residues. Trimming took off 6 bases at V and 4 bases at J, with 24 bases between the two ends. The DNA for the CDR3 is TGTGCCAGCAGCACCATTACGGTAGAACAGCTAGGCTATGGCTACACCTTC. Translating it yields CASSTITVEQLGYGYTF.

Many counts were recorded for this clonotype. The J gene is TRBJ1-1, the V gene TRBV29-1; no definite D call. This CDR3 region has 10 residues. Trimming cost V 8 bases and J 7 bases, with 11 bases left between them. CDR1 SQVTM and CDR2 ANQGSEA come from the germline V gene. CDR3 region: CSIGVVEAFF. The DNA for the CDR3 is TGCAGCATCGGAGTGGTTGAAGCTTTCTTT.